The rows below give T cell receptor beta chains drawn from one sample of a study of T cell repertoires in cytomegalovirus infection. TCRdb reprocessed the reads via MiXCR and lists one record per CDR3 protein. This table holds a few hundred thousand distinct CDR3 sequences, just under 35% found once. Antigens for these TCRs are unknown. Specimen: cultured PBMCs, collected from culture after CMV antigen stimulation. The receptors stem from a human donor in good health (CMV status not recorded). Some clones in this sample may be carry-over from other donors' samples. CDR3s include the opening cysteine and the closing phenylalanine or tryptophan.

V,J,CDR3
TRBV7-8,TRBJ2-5,CASSKTDLQQTQYF
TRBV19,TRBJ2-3,CASSIGGGYATDTQYF
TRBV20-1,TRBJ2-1,CSSRPLAGVLEQFF
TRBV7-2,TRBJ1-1,CASSHNRQGGAEAFF
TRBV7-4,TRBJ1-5,CASSYVGEEPQHF
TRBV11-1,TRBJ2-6,CASSSTGTFSGANVLTF
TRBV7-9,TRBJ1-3,CASSSPTGTSGNTIYF
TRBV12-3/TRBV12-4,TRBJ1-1,CASTRYAGEEAFF
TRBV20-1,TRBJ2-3,CSARDSSDTQYF
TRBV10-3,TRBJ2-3,CAISESLSRGERDTQYF
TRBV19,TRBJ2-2,CASSTTSGRPGELFF
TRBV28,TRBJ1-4,CASSGASNEKLFF
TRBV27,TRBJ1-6,CASRDGIQLQNSPLHF
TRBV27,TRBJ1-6,CASSPAGARFYNSPLHF
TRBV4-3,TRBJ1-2,CASSPFSTGIYGYTF
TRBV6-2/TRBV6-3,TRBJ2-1,CASSRPGTWDEQFF
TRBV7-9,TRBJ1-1,CASSLDKPIWNTEAFF
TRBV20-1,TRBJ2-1,CSAASGYNEQFF
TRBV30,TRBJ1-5,CAWSVRTGRNQPQHF
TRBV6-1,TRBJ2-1,CASSEARGGLEQFF
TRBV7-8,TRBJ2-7,CASSRLAGVRTPYEQYF
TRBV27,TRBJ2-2,CASGRAGGNTGELFF